This passage covers 15 T cell receptor beta chains from one sample sequenced in a study of Ad26.COV2.S vaccination and SARS-CoV-2 variants. Treatment of the sample: over 15 received Ad26.COV2.S at low or high dose, single or two shots; several received placebo; per-sample allocation not given. Specimen acquisition occurred on day 63 following the initial vaccine or placebo injection. The protocol was immunoSEQ multiplex PCR, while the TCRdb copy is restricted to in-frame clones and leaves out a portion. This sample carries 360,000 or so clones, 75% to 90% of them seen once, and the ten largest clones take around 1.9%. Specimen: peripheral blood, collected in a trial of Ad26.COV2.S vaccine versus placebo. These receptors all stem from a person aged 18-60 years who received the Ad26.COV2.S COVID-19 vaccine or a placebo.

In DNA form, the CDR3 reads TGCAGCGTGGGGACTAGCGGGAGGGGCAATGAGCAGTTCTTC. Protein: CSVGTSGRGNEQFF. This chain joins TRBV29-1 and TRBJ2-1; TRBD2 aligns across 16 bases. V trimming: 6 bases; J trimming: 6 bases; junction bases outside the gene matches: 2. The CDR3 contains 14 residues. Per the germline V gene, CDR1 is SQVTM and CDR2 is ANQGSEA.

The chain recombines TRBV6-5 with TRBJ2-7; no firm D call. CDR1 and CDR2 from the germline V gene are MNHEY and SVGAGI. The CDR3 is made up of 16 amino acids. Trimming pared 2 bases from V and 5 bases from J, leaving 19 bases between. The CDR3 reads CASSYGKGRYWDEQYF. For the CDR3, the DNA is TGTGCCAGCAGTTACGGTAAAGGGCGGTACTGGGACGAGCAGTACTTC.

The CDR3 loop reads CASGGRGARNEQYF. The CDR3 DNA reads as TGTGCCAGCGGTGGGCGGGGGGCTCGGAACGAGCAGTACTTC. The chain employs TRBV2 and TRBJ2-7; 8 nucleotides align to TRBD2. The length of the CDR3 is 14 residues. Trimming removed 8 bases from V and 5 bases from J; junction bases left unmatched: 11. Germline CDR1 reads SNHLY; CDR2 reads FYNNEI. Full variable domain (outside the CDR3, taken from reference TRBV2 and TRBJ2-7): EPEVTQTPSHQVTQMGQEVILRCVPISNHLYFYWYRQILGQKVEFLVSFYNNEISEKSEIFDDQFSVERPDGSNFTLKIRSTKLEDSAMYFCASGGRGARNEQYFGPGTRLTVT.

This rearrangement joins TRBV3-1 (or the pseudogene TRBV3-2) to TRBJ1-2; D is unresolved. The CDR3 contains 14 residues. Trimming removed 1 base from V and 6 bases from J, with 12 bases in between. CDR1 and CDR2 from the germline V gene are LGHDT and YNNKEL (reference sequence). Here the CDR3 reads CASSQGEGFNGYTF. DNA of the CDR3: TGTGCCAGCAGCCAAGGTGAGGGTTTCAATGGCTACACCTTC.

The CDR3 sequence is CASSGGADRGNTEAFF. As DNA, the CDR3 is TGTGCCAGTAGTGGGGGAGCCGACAGGGGGAACACTGAAGCTTTCTTT. The chain joins TRBV19 to TRBJ1-1, with 8 bases aligning to TRBD1. The CDR3 sequence is 16 residues long. V lost 5 bases to trimming and J lost 1 base; unmatched junction nucleotides: 9. Germline V CDR1 and CDR2: LNHDA, SQIVND (reference sequence).

This clone has a single count. V and J are TRBV30 and TRBJ1-5, with 7 bases that match TRBD1. Germline values: CDR1 GTSNPN, CDR2 SVGIG (reference sequence). The J segment lost 5 bases and the V segment lost 7 bases, leaving 17 bases of the junction unmatched. CDR3 length equals 16 residues. The CDR3 protein is CALDRQGSKYDQPQHF. Written as DNA, the CDR3 is TGTGCCTTGGATCGACAGGGCTCAAAGTACGATCAGCCCCAGCATTTT.

The genes are TRBV5-4 and TRBJ1-2; the D gene is possibly TRBD1 (6 bases). CDR3 length: 16 residues. The germline V gene has CDR1 SGHNT and CDR2 YYREEE (reference sequence). Trimming took off 2 bases at V and 4 bases at J, with 18 bases between the two ends. The CDR3 loop reads CASSLPSRQGTYGYTF. The CDR3, as DNA: TGTGCCAGCAGCTTACCCTCCCGTCAGGGGACCTATGGCTACACCTTC.

CDR3: CASSEGTDHTEAFF. CDR3 bases: TGCGCCAGCAGCGAGGGGACGGATCACACTGAAGCTTTCTTT. The chain joins TRBV5-1 to TRBJ1-1; perhaps TRBD1 as D (5 bases). This CDR3 region has 14 residues. Trimming removed 4 bases at V and 3 bases at J, with 13 bases between. Per the germline V gene, CDR1 is SGHRS and CDR2 is YFSETQ.

The chain uses TRBV19 and TRBJ2-4, with TRBD2 matching over 11 bases. Trimming took 5 bases from V and 0 from J; bases not matched to a gene: 12. The germline gives CDR1 LNHDA, CDR2 SQIVND (reference sequence). This CDR3 comprises 19 residues. This CDR3 reads CASSVGLADTLLAKNIQYF. CDR3 coding DNA: TGTGCCAGTAGTGTGGGACTAGCGGACACCCTTCTAGCCAAAAACATTCAGTACTTC. The full variable domain, its missing parts supplied by reference TRBV19 and TRBJ2-4, is DGGITQSPKYLFRKEGQNVTLSCEQNLNHDAMYWYRQDPGQGLRLIYYSQIVNDFQKGDIAEGYSVSREKKESFPLTVTSAQKNPTAFYLCASSVGLADTLLAKNIQYFGAGTRLSVL.

The V and J genes are TRBV15 and TRBJ1-4; D unresolved. The CDR3 covers 15 residues. Germline V gene sequence: CDR1 LNHNV, CDR2 YYDKDF (reference sequence). Trimming left V 0 bases short and J 5 bases short, with 10 bases between. CDR3 sequence (DNA): TGTGCCACCAGCAGAGATCGGGCTCAAAATGAAAAACTGTTTTTT. This gives the protein CATSRDRAQNEKLFF. Full variable domain (rest looked up from reference TRBV15 and TRBJ1-4): DAMVIQNPRYQVTQFGKPVTLSCSQTLNHNVMYWYQQKSSQAPKLLFHYYDKDFNNEADTPDNFQSRRPNTSFCFLDIRSPGLGDTAMYLCATSRDRAQNEKLFFGSGTQLSVL.

The J gene is TRBJ2-1, the V gene TRBV28; D tentatively fits TRBD1 or TRBD2 (5 bases each). Germline V CDR1 and CDR2: MDHEN, SYDVKM. The V end lost 8 bases, the J end lost 5 bases, and 10 bases lay between the germline ends. The CDR3 is 12 residues long. DNA of the CDR3: TGTGCCAGCTGGGGGAATGACAATGAGCAGTTCTTC. This translates into CASWGNDNEQFF.

This chain joins TRBV25-1 and TRBJ2-1; 8 bases agree with TRBD1. The trim removed 1 base at V and 2 bases at J, leaving 7 bases unmatched. From germline, CDR1 is MGHDK and CDR2 SYGVNS. This CDR3 has 17 residues. CDR3 amino acids: CASSEFRRGPPYNEQFF. For the CDR3, the DNA is TGTGCCAGCAGTGAATTCCGCAGGGGGCCTCCCTACAATGAGCAGTTCTTC.

The rearrangement links TRBV7-2 to TRBJ1-1, with a tentative D call TRBD1 (5 bases). The CDR3 totals 15 residues. Germline V CDR1 and CDR2: SGHTA, FQGNSA. V was clipped by 5 bases and J by 2 bases, with 15 bases between them. CDR3 residues: CASSPRGVGNTEAFF. CDR3 DNA: TGTGCCAGCAGCCCCCGGGGGGTTGGTAACACTGAAGCTTTCTTT.

The rearrangement uses TRBV28 and TRBJ1-2, with D possibly matching TRBD1 (5 bases). The CDR3 is 17 amino acids. The germline CDR1 and CDR2 sequences are MDHEN and SYDVKM. The V end was cut by 2 bases, the J end by 7 bases, with 23 bases between. CDR3 residues: CASSLTYRGGRAGGYTF. In DNA form, the CDR3 reads TGTGCCAGCAGTTTAACCTACCGAGGTGGCAGGGCCGGTGGCTACACCTTC.

The chain couples TRBV7-3 to TRBJ2-1; unclear D gene. The ends were cut back, 1 base at V and 0 bases at J, with 10 bases in the middle. Germline V gene sequence: CDR1 SGHTA, CDR2 FQGTGA. The length of the CDR3 is 16 residues. In DNA form, the CDR3 reads TGTGCCAGCAGCTTAAAAGGGCCTACCTCCTACAATGAGCAGTTCTTC. Translation gives CASSLKGPTSYNEQFF.